Listed here are 13 T cell receptor beta chains from one sample, sequenced in a study of CD8 T cells in ankylosing spondylitis. From the 5' RACE reads, TCRdb called clonotypes with MiXCR, one entry per CDR3 protein. In the table there are 35,000 to 50,000 distinct CDR3 sequences, 2.5% to 3.5% of which are singletons. Sequencing was performed on blood, either unsorted or a sorted T cell fraction (not recorded which). Every receptor here comes from a male donor with ankylosing spondylitis or in good health (not recorded which).

This clonotype appeared many times. The gene calls are TRBV9 and TRBJ2-1, with a possible D match to TRBD2 (6 bases). CDR1 is SGDLS and CDR2 is YYNGEE in the germline V gene. The CDR3 contains 14 residues. V dropped 3 bases and J dropped 3 bases, with 10 bases sitting between them. The CDR3 DNA reads as TGTGCCAGCAGCGGGGGGGATTTCTACAATGAGCAGTTCTTC. Translating gives CASSGGDFYNEQFF.

The sample holds many counts of this clonotype. The chain is built from TRBV9 and TRBJ2-5, with D perhaps matching TRBD1 (6 bases). Germline V gene data show CDR1 as SGDLS and CDR2 as YYNGEE. The CDR3 is 14 amino acids. V lost 3 bases and J 5 bases, leaving 14 bases between the germline ends. CDR3 nucleotides: TGTGCCAGCAGCGCGGGACACCGCCAGGAGACCCAGTACTTC. Amino acids: CASSAGHRQETQYF. Based on the CDR3 plus reference TRBV9 and TRBJ2-5, the full variable domain is DSGVTQTPKHLITATGQRVTLRCSPRSGDLSVYWYQQSLDQGLQFLIQYYNGEERAKGNILERFSAQQFPDLHSELNLSSLELGDSALYFCASSAGHRQETQYFGPGTRLLVL.

In its sample, this clonotype was seen many times. J is TRBJ2-1 and V is TRBV9; TRBD2 matches at 13 bases. Germline V gene sequence: CDR1 SGDLS, CDR2 YYNGEE. This CDR3 has 16 amino acids. The V gene end was trimmed by 3 bases and the J gene end by 4 bases; junction bases not matched to a gene: 4. The CDR3, as DNA: TGTGCCAGCAGCGGAACTAGCGGGAGGGGGTACAATGAGCAGTTCTTC. As protein: CASSGTSGRGYNEQFF.

Ten or more counts support this clonotype. The chain joins TRBV9 to TRBJ2-5, with D hard to call. There are 15 residues in the CDR3. Germline V CDR1 and CDR2: SGDLS, YYNGEE. Trimming removed 0 bases at V and 2 bases at J, with 11 bases between. This CDR3 reads CASSVASVSQETQYF. CDR3 bases: TGTGCCAGCAGCGTAGCGAGCGTCTCGCAAGAGACCCAGTACTTC.

This clonotype was observed at least ten times. The chain recombines TRBV9 with TRBJ2-5; TRBD1 is a possible D gene (6 bases). This CDR3 contains 14 residues. Germline CDR1 is SGDLS and CDR2 is YYNGEE. V lost 4 bases and J 2 bases, leaving 12 bases between the germline ends. The CDR3: CASSLGTKQETQYF. CDR3 coding DNA: TGTGCCAGCAGCCTCGGGACAAAGCAAGAGACCCAGTACTTC.

At least ten counts were recorded for this clonotype. CDR3 residues: CASSETNIAGVADTQYF. CDR3 in DNA: TGTGCCAGCAGCGAGACAAACATAGCGGGAGTGGCAGATACGCAGTATTTT. The chain carries TRBV9 and TRBJ2-3; TRBD2 matches 9 bases. The ends lost 3 bases at V and 4 bases at J; junction bases unmatched: 12. Germline values: CDR1 SGDLS, CDR2 YYNGEE. The CDR3 sequence is 17 residues long.

Many counts were recorded for this clonotype. V is TRBV9 and J is TRBJ2-2; the match to TRBD2 covers 10 bases. Trimming took 0 bases from V and 6 from J; bases not matched to a gene: 11. Per germline, CDR1 SGDLS and CDR2 YYNGEE. The CDR3 runs 18 residues. In DNA, the CDR3 is TGTGCCAGCAGCGTAGCGTGGTCCAGCGGGGGGGCGGCCGGGGAGCTGTTTTTT. Its translation is CASSVAWSSGGAAGELFF.

At least ten counts were recorded for this clonotype. The chain has TRBV9 and TRBJ2-2, with D uncertain. The length of the CDR3 is 13 residues. Trimming took 4 bases from V and 5 from J, leaving 9 bases between them. Germline-derived CDR1 and CDR2 are SGDLS and YYNGEE. The CDR3 loop reads CASSFLGTGELFF. DNA for the CDR3: TGTGCCAGCAGCTTCCTTGGGACCGGGGAGCTGTTTTTT.

There are many counts of this clonotype. The CDR3 loop is CASSLTGQGDTEAFF. CDR3 nucleotide sequence: TGTGCCAGCAGCTTAACAGGACAGGGTGACACTGAAGCTTTCTTT. The J gene is TRBJ1-1, the V gene TRBV9; 8 bases line up with TRBD1. The J segment lost 3 bases and the V segment lost 4 bases, leaving 8 bases of the junction unmatched. From germline, CDR1 is SGDLS and CDR2 YYNGEE. The CDR3 spans 15 residues.

This clonotype occurred many times. The genes are TRBV9 and TRBJ1-2, with 7 positions matching TRBD1. Germline V lookup: CDR1 SGDLS, CDR2 YYNGEE. V shed 4 bases and J 3 bases; nucleotides not matched to a gene: 6. The CDR3 has 14 residues. This CDR3 reads CASSPGDRDYGYTF. The CDR3, as DNA: TGTGCCAGCAGCCCTGGAGACAGGGACTATGGCTACACCTTC.

This clonotype came up many times. The gene calls are TRBV9 and TRBJ2-3; 9 bases fit TRBD2. The CDR3 sequence is 15 residues long. The V gene's germline CDR1 is SGDLS and CDR2 YYNGEE. Trimming at V came to 0 bases and at J to 1 base, leaving 0 bases not matched to a gene. This chain's CDR3 is CASSVASGGTDTQYF. In nucleotides, the CDR3 is TGTGCCAGCAGCGTAGCTAGCGGGGGCACAGATACGCAGTATTTT.

This clonotype was observed at least ten times. The chain combines TRBV9 with TRBJ2-3; 14 bases match TRBD2. Trimming took 0 bases from V and 2 from J; bases not matched to a gene: 8. The CDR3 loop spans 19 amino acids. Germline CDR1 SGDLS, CDR2 YYNGEE. CDR3 DNA: TGTGCCAGCAGCGTAGTAGGTGGACTAGCGGGGGGAAACACAGATACGCAGTATTTT. Its protein product is CASSVVGGLAGGNTDTQYF.

J is TRBJ2-3 and V is TRBV9; possibly TRBD2 for D (5 bases). The CDR3 has 16 amino acids. Trimming cost V 3 bases and J 4 bases, with 18 bases left between them. Looked up from germline, CDR1 is SGDLS and CDR2 is YYNGEE. In DNA, the CDR3 is TGTGCCAGCAGCGCTGAAGCGGCCAACCTTGCAGATACGCAGTATTTT. Translation: CASSAEAANLADTQYF.